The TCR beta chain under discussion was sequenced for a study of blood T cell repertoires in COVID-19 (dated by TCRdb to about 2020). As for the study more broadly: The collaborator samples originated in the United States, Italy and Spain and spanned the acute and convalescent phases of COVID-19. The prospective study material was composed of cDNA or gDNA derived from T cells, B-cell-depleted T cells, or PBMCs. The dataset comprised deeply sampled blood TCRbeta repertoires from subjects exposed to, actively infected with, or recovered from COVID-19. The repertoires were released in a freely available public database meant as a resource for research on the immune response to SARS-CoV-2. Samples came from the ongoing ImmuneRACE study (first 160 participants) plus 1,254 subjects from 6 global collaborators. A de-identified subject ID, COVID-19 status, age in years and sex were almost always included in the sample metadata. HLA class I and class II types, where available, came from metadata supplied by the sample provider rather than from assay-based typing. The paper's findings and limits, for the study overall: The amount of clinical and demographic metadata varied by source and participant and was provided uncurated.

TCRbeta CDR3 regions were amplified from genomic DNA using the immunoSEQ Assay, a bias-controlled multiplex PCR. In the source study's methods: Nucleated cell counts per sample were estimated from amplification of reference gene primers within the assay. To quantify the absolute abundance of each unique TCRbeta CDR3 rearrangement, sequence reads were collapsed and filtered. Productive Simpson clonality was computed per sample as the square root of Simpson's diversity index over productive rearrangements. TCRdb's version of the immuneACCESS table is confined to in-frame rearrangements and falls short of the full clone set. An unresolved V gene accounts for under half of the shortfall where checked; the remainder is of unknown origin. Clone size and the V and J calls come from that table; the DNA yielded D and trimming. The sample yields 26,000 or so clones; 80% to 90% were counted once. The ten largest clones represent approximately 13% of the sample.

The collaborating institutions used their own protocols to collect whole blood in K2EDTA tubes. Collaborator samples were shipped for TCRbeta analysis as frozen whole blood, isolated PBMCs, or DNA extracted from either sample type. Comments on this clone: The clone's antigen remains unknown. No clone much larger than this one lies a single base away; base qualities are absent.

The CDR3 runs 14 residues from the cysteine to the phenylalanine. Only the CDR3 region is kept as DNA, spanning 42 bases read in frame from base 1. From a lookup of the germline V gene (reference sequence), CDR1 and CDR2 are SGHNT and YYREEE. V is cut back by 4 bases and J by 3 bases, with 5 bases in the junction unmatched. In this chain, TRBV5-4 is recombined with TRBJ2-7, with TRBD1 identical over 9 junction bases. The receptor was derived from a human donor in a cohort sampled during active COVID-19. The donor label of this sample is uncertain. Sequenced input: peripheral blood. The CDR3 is CASSAGQGNYEQYF. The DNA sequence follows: TGTGCCAGCAGCGCGGGACAGGGAAACTACGAGCAGTACTTC.